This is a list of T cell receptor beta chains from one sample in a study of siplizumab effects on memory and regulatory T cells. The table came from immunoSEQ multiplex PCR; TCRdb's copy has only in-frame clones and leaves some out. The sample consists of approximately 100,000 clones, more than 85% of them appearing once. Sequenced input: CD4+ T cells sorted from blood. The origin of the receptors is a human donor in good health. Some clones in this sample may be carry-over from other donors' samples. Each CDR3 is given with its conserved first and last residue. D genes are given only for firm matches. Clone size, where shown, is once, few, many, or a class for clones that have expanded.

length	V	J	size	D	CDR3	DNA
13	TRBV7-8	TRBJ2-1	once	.	CASSLAAGYEQFF	TGTGCCAGCAGCTTAGCGGCAGGCTATGAGCAGTTCTTC
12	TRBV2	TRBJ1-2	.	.	CASSEGGYGYTF	TGTGCCAGCAGTGAAGGGGGTTATGGCTACACCTTC
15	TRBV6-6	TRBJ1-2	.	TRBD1	CASSRGQGSDYGYTF	TGTGCCAGCAGCCGCGGACAGGGTTCAGACTATGGCTACACCTTC
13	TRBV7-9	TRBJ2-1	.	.	CASSLAGGNEQFF	TGTGCCAGCAGCTTAGCAGGGGGCAATGAGCAGTTCTTC
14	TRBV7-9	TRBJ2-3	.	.	CASSINMGTDTQYF	TGTGCCAGCAGCATAAACATGGGCACAGATACGCAGTATTTT
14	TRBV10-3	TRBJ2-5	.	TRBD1	CAISFTGAGETQYF	TGTGCCATCAGTTTTACAGGGGCGGGAGAGACCCAGTACTTC
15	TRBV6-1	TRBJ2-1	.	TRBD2	CASSLSGGPYNEQFF	TGTGCCAGCAGTCTTAGCGGGGGACCTTACAATGAGCAGTTCTTC
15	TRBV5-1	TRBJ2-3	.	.	CASGLMPRVEDTQYF	TGCGCCAGCGGACTAATGCCCCGGGTTGAAGATACGCAGTATTTT
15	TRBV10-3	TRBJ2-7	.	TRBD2	CAISDHSSGSYEQYF	TGTGCCATCAGTGACCACTCTAGCGGGAGCTACGAGCAGTACTTC
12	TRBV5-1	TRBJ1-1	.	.	CASSLERGEAFF	TGCGCCAGCAGCTTGGAACGAGGGGAAGCTTTCTTT
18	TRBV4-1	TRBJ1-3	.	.	CASSSLVGRGPARDTIYF	TGCGCCAGCAGCTCCCTGGTGGGACGGGGGCCGGCCAGGGACACCATATATTTT
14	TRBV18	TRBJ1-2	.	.	CASSPIQGNYGYTF	TGTGCCAGCTCACCTATACAGGGAAACTATGGCTACACCTTC
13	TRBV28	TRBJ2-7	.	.	CASSGLPPYEQYF	TGTGCCAGCAGCGGCTTACCCCCCTACGAGCAGTACTTC
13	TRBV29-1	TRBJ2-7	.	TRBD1	CSAGTGRSYEQYF	TGCAGCGCTGGGACAGGGCGCTCCTACGAGCAGTACTTC
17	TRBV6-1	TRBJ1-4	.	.	CASSEGGGIPTNEKLFF	TGTGCCAGCAGTGAAGGCGGGGGTATTCCAACTAATGAAAAACTGTTTTTT
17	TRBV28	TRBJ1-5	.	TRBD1	CASSPQLLGGGNQPQHF	TGTGCCAGCAGTCCCCAGTTACTAGGGGGCGGCAATCAGCCCCAGCATTTT
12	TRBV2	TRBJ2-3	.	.	CASSEVPNTQYF	TGTGCCAGCAGTGAAGTCCCAAATACGCAGTATTTT